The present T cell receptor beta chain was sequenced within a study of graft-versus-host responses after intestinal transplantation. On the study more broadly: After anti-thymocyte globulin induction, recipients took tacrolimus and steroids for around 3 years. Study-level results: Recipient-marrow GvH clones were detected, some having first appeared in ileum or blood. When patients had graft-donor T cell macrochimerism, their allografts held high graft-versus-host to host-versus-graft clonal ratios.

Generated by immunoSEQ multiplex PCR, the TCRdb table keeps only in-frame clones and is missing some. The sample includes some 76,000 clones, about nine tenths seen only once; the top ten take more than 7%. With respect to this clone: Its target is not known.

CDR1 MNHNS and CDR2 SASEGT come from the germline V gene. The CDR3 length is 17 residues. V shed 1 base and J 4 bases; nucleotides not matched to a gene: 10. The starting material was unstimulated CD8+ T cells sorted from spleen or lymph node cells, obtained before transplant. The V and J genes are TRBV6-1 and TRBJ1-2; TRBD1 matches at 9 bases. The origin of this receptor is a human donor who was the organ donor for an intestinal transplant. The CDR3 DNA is TGTGCCAGCAGTGAAGGCCGCAACAGGGGGCGAAGCTATGGCTACACCTTC. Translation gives CASSEGRNRGRSYGYTF.